This T cell receptor beta chain was sequenced for a study of T-cell memory formation after mild COVID-19. This clonotype came up a few times. There are 17 residues in the CDR3. CDR1 and CDR2 from the germline V gene are KGHSH and LQKENI. V lost 4 bases and J lost 2, with 18 bases in between. MiXCR, applied by TCRdb to the 5' RACE reads, yields one record per CDR3 protein. The top ten hold about a fifth of the sample, which has some 450,000 distinct CDR3 sequences, approximately 18% seen once. The sequenced sample consisted of PBMCs or a T cell subset sorted from them (not recorded which). The source of this sequence is a man aged 18 to 35 who had mild COVID-19 (a few samples of this study predate the infection). Cell type and time point are not known. The chain links TRBV18 to TRBJ1-5; no definite D call. The CDR3 is CASSHGLGVGGNQPQHF. In DNA, the CDR3 is TGTGCCAGCTCACACGGGCTTGGAGTCGGTGGCAATCAGCCCCAGCATTTT.